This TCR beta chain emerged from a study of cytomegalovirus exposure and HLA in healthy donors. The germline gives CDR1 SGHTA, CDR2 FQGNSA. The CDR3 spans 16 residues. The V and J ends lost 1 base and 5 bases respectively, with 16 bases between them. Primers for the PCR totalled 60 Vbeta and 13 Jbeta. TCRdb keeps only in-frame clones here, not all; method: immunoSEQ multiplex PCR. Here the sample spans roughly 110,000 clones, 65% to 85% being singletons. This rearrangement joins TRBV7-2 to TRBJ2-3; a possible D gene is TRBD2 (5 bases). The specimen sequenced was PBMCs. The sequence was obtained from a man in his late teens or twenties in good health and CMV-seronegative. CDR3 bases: TGTGCCAGCAGCTTAGATGTCTTCGGGGTGGGAGATACGCAGTATTTT. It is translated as CASSLDVFGVGDTQYF.